Below are 32 T cell receptor beta chains sequenced from a single sample in a study of cytotoxic CD8 clonotypes in ibrutinib-treated CLL. This table comes from immunoSEQ multiplex PCR, and its TCRdb copy is limited to in-frame clones, with some not included. The table lists approximately 80,000 clones, just over 85% of them singletons. The specimen comprised PBMCs, sampled before ibrutinib treatment. All receptors derive from a human donor with chronic lymphocytic leukemia.

The V gene is TRBV5-1, the J gene TRBJ1-2; D not certain. V was shortened by 1 base and J by 4 bases, with 14 bases between the two germline ends. The CDR3 runs to 15 residues. CDR1 and CDR2 from the germline V gene are SGHRS and YFSETQ. The CDR3 spells CASSLTLGSGYGYTF. The CDR3 DNA is TGCGCCAGCAGCTTGACGTTAGGCTCGGGCTATGGCTACACCTTC.

The chain uses TRBV10-1 and TRBJ2-2; a possible D gene is TRBD2 (5 bases). The CDR3 has 16 amino acids. From germline, CDR1 is WNHNN and CDR2 SYGVQD (reference sequence). Between the trimmed V and J ends, which lost 1 base and 0 bases, there was a span of 9 bases. The DNA for the CDR3 is TGCGCCAGCAGTGAGTTGAGCGGCCCGAACACCGGGGAGCTGTTTTTT. Translated: CASSELSGPNTGELFF.

The table lists this clone with a few counts. The CDR3 reads CASRRRTADYYGYTF. The DNA of the CDR3 is TGTGCCAGCAGGCGGCGGACAGCTGACTACTATGGCTACACCTTC. V gene TRBV6-5 combines with J gene TRBJ1-2, with a possible D match to TRBD1 (6 bases). Trimming pared 6 bases from V and 3 bases from J, leaving 17 bases between. CDR1 is MNHEY, CDR2 SVGAGI, per germline. The CDR3 totals 15 residues.

This clone showed up many times. The chain is built from TRBV11-3 and TRBJ2-3, with 13 bases aligning to TRBD2. This CDR3 contains 16 residues. The germline CDR1 and CDR2 sequences are SGHNT and YENEEA. With V trimmed by 4 bases and J by 2 bases, 3 bases remained unmatched. In DNA, the CDR3 is TGTGCCAGCAGCTCGGGGACTAGCGGGGCCACAGATACGCAGTATTTT. Translation: CASSSGTSGATDTQYF.

The chain joins TRBV15 to TRBJ2-7, with 11 bases identical to TRBD2. This CDR3 contains 17 residues. Unmatched junction bases numbered 4, after V lost 0 bases and J lost 0 bases. The germline CDR1 and CDR2 sequences are LNHNV and YYDKDF (reference sequence). CDR3 sequence: CATSRDGTSGSSYEQYF. The CDR3 DNA sequence: TGTGCCACCAGCAGAGATGGAACTAGCGGGAGCTCCTACGAGCAGTACTTC.

The chain links TRBV18 to TRBJ1-3; the D is unclear. The CDR3 is made up of 15 amino acids. With 3 bases removed from V and 4 bases from J, the gap between germline ends came to 13 bases. Germline V lookup: CDR1 KGHSH, CDR2 LQKENI. CDR3 sequence (DNA): TGTGCCAGCTCACCTCGGTCCGTCCAGGGAAACACCATATATTTT. It yields the protein CASSPRSVQGNTIYF. The variable domain in full, with the rest retrieved from reference TRBV18 and TRBJ1-3, is NAGVMQNPRHLVRRRGQEARLRCSPMKGHSHVYWYRQLPEEGLKFMVYLQKENIIDESGMPKERFSAEFPKEGPSILRIQQVVRGDSAAYFCASSPRSVQGNTIYFGEGSWLTVV.

The chain has TRBV2 and TRBJ2-5, with D unclear. Looked up from germline, CDR1 is SNHLY and CDR2 is FYNNEI. Trimming took 3 bases from V and 2 from J, leaving 13 bases between them. The CDR3 has 15 residues. CDR3 loop: CASSEWRQIQETQYF. As DNA, the CDR3 is TGTGCCAGCAGTGAGTGGCGACAAATTCAAGAGACCCAGTACTTC.

V is TRBV11-2 and J is TRBJ2-1; 8 bases are a match to TRBD2. The germline gives CDR1 SGHAT, CDR2 FQNNGV. The CDR3 has 15 residues. Trimming removed 1 base from V and 9 bases from J; junction bases left unmatched: 8. In nucleotides, the CDR3 is TGTGCCAGCAGCTTAGCTCCGGGACTAGAATCTGAGCAGTTCTTC. Protein: CASSLAPGLESEQFF.

This rearrangement joins TRBV19 to TRBJ2-5; D is tentatively TRBD1 or TRBD2 (5 bases each). The germline V gene has CDR1 LNHDA and CDR2 SQIVND (reference sequence). Trimming left V 5 bases short and J 6 bases short, with 16 bases between. The CDR3 extends over 14 amino acids. For the CDR3, the DNA is TGTGCCAGTAGTGTGCCCTGGGGGTTGCAGACCCAGTACTTC. Translated: CASSVPWGLQTQYF.

This clone has only one observation. V is TRBV5-1 and J is TRBJ2-3, with 8 bases that match TRBD2. J was trimmed by 5 bases and V by 7 bases; bases with no gene match: 9. Germline V lookup: CDR1 SGHRS, CDR2 YFSETQ. The CDR3 totals 14 residues. The CDR3 protein is CASSAGENRDTQYF. The DNA of the CDR3 is TGCGCCAGCTCAGCGGGAGAAAATCGAGATACGCAGTATTTT. Together with reference TRBV5-1 and TRBJ2-3, the CDR3 gives the full variable domain: KAGVTQTPRYLIKTRGQQVTLSCSPISGHRSVSWYQQTPGQGLQFLFEYFSETQRNKGNFPGRFSGRQFSNSRSEMNVSTLELGDSALYLCASSAGENRDTQYFGPGTRLTVL.

CDR3 nucleotides: TGCGCCAGCAGACCGTGGACTACCTACTACGAGCAGTACTTC. This translates into CASRPWTTYYEQYF. V is TRBV5-1 and J is TRBJ2-7; a possible D gene is TRBD2 (6 bases). The CDR3 contains 14 residues. V was clipped by 5 bases and J by 3 bases, with 15 bases between them. Germline V gene data show CDR1 as SGHRS and CDR2 as YFSETQ.

This clone appeared once. The rearrangement joins TRBV5-1 to TRBJ1-1; 7 bases match TRBD1. This CDR3 region has 18 residues. Trimming removed 4 bases from V and 2 bases from J; junction bases left unmatched: 17. Germline V CDR1 and CDR2: SGHRS, YFSETQ. The CDR3 nucleotides read TGCGCCAGCAGCCCCCACCAGGGGGACGGGTTAGAAAACACTGAAGCTTTCTTT. Protein: CASSPHQGDGLENTEAFF.

A remark on this clone: The DNA is left out, because the CDR3 cannot be placed on it with certainty; the CDR3 is given as TCRdb lists it. J is TRBJ2-7 and V is TRBV9; TRBD2 is the table's D call, not checked against the DNA. The CDR3 is 14 residues long, counting both termini. In germline, CDR1 is SGDLS, CDR2 YYNGEE. This CDR3 is CASSVGGGSYERYF.

Only one count was recorded for this clone. The chain carries TRBV5-1 and TRBJ2-3, with D hard to call. The V end was cut by 7 bases, the J end by 1 base, with 7 bases between. The CDR3 is made up of 12 amino acids. Germline assignment: CDR1 SGHRS and CDR2 YFSETQ. Here the CDR3 DNA reads TGCGCCAGCGGCAAGGGCACAGATACGCAGTATTTT. Its protein product is CASGKGTDTQYF.

The J gene is TRBJ2-2, the V gene TRBV9; 9 bases match TRBD1. Trimming took 0 bases from V and 5 from J; bases not matched to a gene: 11. The germline V gene has CDR1 SGDLS and CDR2 YYNGEE. CDR3 length: 18 residues. The CDR3 region is CASSVVDRGQGRTGELFF. The CDR3 coding sequence is TGTGCCAGCAGCGTAGTCGATCGGGGACAGGGTCGTACCGGGGAGCTGTTTTTT.

This chain links TRBV18 with TRBJ1-1; weak D call: TRBD1 (5 bases). The CDR3 covers 18 residues. Germline V CDR1 and CDR2: KGHSH, LQKENI. Trimming pared 0 bases from V and 1 base from J, leaving 18 bases between. The CDR3 DNA reads as TGTGCCAGCTCACCACCGCAGGTCGTTAGAGACAGGAACACTGAAGCTTTCTTT. The encoded protein is CASSPPQVVRDRNTEAFF. The variable domain in full, with the rest retrieved from reference TRBV18 and TRBJ1-1, is NAGVMQNPRHLVRRRGQEARLRCSPMKGHSHVYWYRQLPEEGLKFMVYLQKENIIDESGMPKERFSAEFPKEGPSILRIQQVVRGDSAAYFCASSPPQVVRDRNTEAFFGQGTRLTVV.

The rearrangement links TRBV7-3 to TRBJ2-7; 8 nucleotides align to TRBD2. The CDR3 spans 14 residues. V lost 1 base to trimming and J lost 3 bases; unmatched junction nucleotides: 2. Germline V gene lookup returns CDR1 SGHTA and CDR2 FQGTGA. The CDR3 DNA follows: TGTGCCAGCAGCTTAAAGAGCGGGAGCTACGAGCAGTACTTC. Protein sequence: CASSLKSGSYEQYF.

The chain carries TRBV5-6 and TRBJ2-1; TRBD1 might be the D (6 bases). Germline assignment: CDR1 SGHDT and CDR2 YYEEEE. The CDR3 is 16 amino acids. V was clipped by 0 bases and J by 7 bases, with 17 bases between them. The CDR3 is CASSLEGTYLVNEQFF. The CDR3 region has the DNA TGTGCCAGCAGCTTGGAAGGGACATACCTCGTTAATGAGCAGTTCTTC.

The V call is TRBV2, the J call TRBJ2-3; 11 nucleotides align to TRBD2. CDR1 SNHLY and CDR2 FYNNEI come from the germline V gene. This CDR3 region has 15 residues. J lost 6 bases, V lost 4 bases, and 6 bases had no gene match. The CDR3 region has the DNA TGTGCCAGCAGTGGACGACTAGCGGGGATGGATACGCAGTATTTT. Translation gives CASSGRLAGMDTQYF.

The chain joins TRBV27 to TRBJ1-2; maybe TRBD1 (6 bases). CDR1 and CDR2 from the germline V gene are MNHEY and SMNVEV (reference sequence). The V end was cut by 3 bases, the J end by 6 bases, with 17 bases between. This CDR3 region has 15 residues. This chain's CDR3 is CASSFGTGTGNGYTF. In nucleotides, the CDR3 is TGTGCCAGCAGTTTTGGTACAGGGACCGGAAATGGCTACACCTTC.

The V gene is TRBV10-3, the J gene TRBJ2-7; D unclear. Trimming left V 2 bases short and J 0 bases short, with 11 bases between. CDR1 and CDR2 (germline): ENHRY, SYGVKD. This CDR3 region has 15 residues. The CDR3 nucleotides are TGTGCCATCAGTGAGGTCTCCGGAAGCTCCTACGAGCAGTACTTC. Its translation: CAISEVSGSSYEQYF.

The chain is built from TRBV9 and TRBJ2-3; TRBD1 is a possible D gene (6 bases). Trimming removed 1 base from V and 3 bases from J, with 6 bases in between. The CDR3 contains 13 residues. The germline V gene has CDR1 SGDLS and CDR2 YYNGEE. The DNA of the CDR3 is TGTGCCAGCAGCGTACAGGGGACAGATACGCAGTATTTT. Residues: CASSVQGTDTQYF.

This clone was found once. The genes are TRBV7-3 and TRBJ2-5; tentative D call: TRBD2 (5 bases). Germline V gives CDR1 SGHTA, CDR2 FQGTGA. Trimming left V 5 bases short and J 5 bases short, with 18 bases between. The CDR3 runs to 15 residues. CDR3 protein: CASSRSASTRETQYF. The CDR3 DNA reads as TGTGCCAGCAGCAGGTCGGCTAGCACGAGGGAGACCCAGTACTTC.

This clone was detected only once. V is TRBV5-1 and J is TRBJ2-1; D is perhaps TRBD1 or TRBD2 (6 bases each). Trimming left V 0 bases short and J 7 bases short, with 14 bases between. From germline, CDR1 is SGHRS and CDR2 YFSETQ. This CDR3 is built from 15 residues. The CDR3 protein is CASSLVRGGGNEQFF. DNA for the CDR3: TGCGCCAGCAGCTTGGTCAGGGGTGGAGGGAATGAGCAGTTCTTC.

The chain employs TRBV11-3 and TRBJ2-1, with D possibly being TRBD2 (6 bases). Germline-derived CDR1 and CDR2 are SGHNT and YENEEA. The CDR3 loop spans 15 amino acids. V was clipped by 1 base and J by 8 bases, with 15 bases between them. The CDR3 sequence: CASSLAHRGNDEQFF. The DNA for the CDR3 is TGTGCCAGCAGCTTAGCCCATCGGGGGAATGATGAGCAGTTCTTC.

The rearrangement uses TRBV2 and TRBJ2-1; TRBD2 aligns across 8 bases. The CDR3 runs 13 residues. Unmatched junction bases numbered 4, after V lost 10 bases and J lost 2 bases. CDR1 is SNHLY, CDR2 FYNNEI, per germline. The CDR3 loop is CATSGSPYNEQFF. The CDR3 bases are TGTGCCACCAGCGGGAGCCCCTACAATGAGCAGTTCTTC.

V usage is TRBV5-6 and J usage is TRBJ2-3; 9 bases map to TRBD1. The CDR3 length is 17 residues. The J segment lost 3 bases and the V segment lost 5 bases, leaving 13 bases of the junction unmatched. Germline V lookup: CDR1 SGHDT, CDR2 YYEEEE. CDR3 coding DNA: TGTGCCAGCAGACGACTATACAGGACAGGGGTTACAGATACGCAGTATTTT. This sequence encodes CASRRLYRTGVTDTQYF.

The chain joins TRBV11-2 to TRBJ2-1; 11 bases are a match to TRBD1. CDR3 length: 16 amino acids. Trimming at V came to 2 bases and at J to 6 bases, leaving 6 bases not matched to a gene. The V gene's germline CDR1 is SGHAT and CDR2 FQNNGV. The CDR3 nucleotides read TGTGCCAGCAGCTTAACTACCGGGACAGGGGGCAATGAGCAGTTCTTC. Translation: CASSLTTGTGGNEQFF. Filled out from reference TRBV11-2 and TRBJ2-1, the complete variable domain reads EAGVAQSPRYKIIEKRQSVAFWCNPISGHATLYWYQQILGQGPKLLIQFQNNGVVDDSQLPKDRFSAERLKGVDSTLKIQPAKLEDSAVYLCASSLTTGTGGNEQFFGPGTRLTVL.

This clone was observed at least ten times. This sequence joins TRBV6-1 and TRBJ1-1; tentatively, D is TRBD1 (6 bases). The V end lost 5 bases, the J end lost 1 base, and 11 bases lay between the germline ends. This CDR3 has 14 residues. CDR1 and CDR2 (germline): MNHNS, SASEGT. The CDR3 sequence: CASSSQGSNTEAFF. Here the CDR3 DNA reads TGTGCCAGCAGTTCACAGGGATCGAACACTGAAGCTTTCTTT.

The chain employs TRBV20-1 and TRBJ2-2; no clear D. CDR1 is DFQATT and CDR2 is SNEGSKA in the germline V gene (reference sequence). Trimming stripped 3 bases from V and 7 bases from J, with 6 bases between. CDR3 length equals 11 residues. The CDR3 here is CSASYGGELFF. The CDR3 coding sequence is TGCAGTGCTAGTTACGGCGGGGAGCTGTTTTTT.

CDR3 bases: TGTGCCAGCAGCCCCGACAGGATTTTATATAGCAATCAGCCCCAGCATTTT. Protein product: CASSPDRILYSNQPQHF. The chain carries TRBV7-2 and TRBJ1-5, with D maybe TRBD1 (6 bases). Trimming cost V 5 bases and J 0 bases, with 17 bases left between them. Germline V gene sequence: CDR1 SGHTA, CDR2 FQGNSA. The CDR3 consists of 17 residues.

The chain is built from TRBV12-5 and TRBJ2-2, with 10 bases aligning to TRBD1. This CDR3 is built from 17 residues. With 4 bases clipped from V and 3 bases from J, the junction kept 8 bases outside the gene matches. CDR1 and CDR2 from the germline V gene are LGHNT and FRNRAP. CDR3 protein: CASGWVGQGFHTGELFF. CDR3 nucleotide sequence: TGTGCTAGTGGTTGGGTGGGACAGGGGTTTCACACCGGGGAGCTGTTTTTT.